These 4 T cell receptor beta chains share one sample of origin, sequenced in a study of T cell changes during pregnancy in multiple sclerosis. Assay used: immunoSEQ multiplex PCR; TCRdb lists only in-frame clones, some missing. The sample lists tens of thousands of clones, 75% to 95% occurring once. The sequenced sample was CD4+ T cells from peripheral blood mononuclear cells, obtained in the second trimester of pregnancy. Receptors were obtained from a female donor in good health, enrolled as a control in a pregnancy study.

This chain connects TRBV2 to TRBJ2-1, with TRBD2 identical over 11 bases. CDR1 is SNHLY, CDR2 FYNNEI, per germline. After removal of 6 bases from V and 8 bases from J, the junction contained 6 bases not matched to a gene. The CDR3 has 14 residues. The DNA of the CDR3 is TGTGCCAGCAGCCTGACTAGCGGGGTGGATGAGCAGTTCTTC. Translation gives CASSLTSGVDEQFF.

The genes are TRBV5-1 and TRBJ2-7, with a possible D match to TRBD1 (6 bases). The CDR3 totals 15 residues. Germline V gives CDR1 SGHRS, CDR2 YFSETQ. V was pared by 5 bases and J by 6 bases, with 21 bases between. CDR3 protein: CASSVSGQTTGEQYF. The CDR3 DNA reads TGCGCCAGCAGTGTTTCGGGACAAACCACGGGCGAGCAGTACTTC.

The chain has TRBV5-4 and TRBJ2-5, with 9 bases fitting TRBD2. Unmatched junction bases numbered 6, after V lost 4 bases and J lost 2 bases. Per germline, CDR1 SGHNT and CDR2 YYREEE (reference sequence). CDR3 length: 15 amino acids. CDR3 loop: CASSPSLAGQETQYF. The CDR3 DNA is TGTGCCAGCAGCCCGAGCCTAGCGGGACAAGAGACCCAGTACTTC.

J is TRBJ2-3 and V is TRBV28, with 8 bases that match TRBD2. V dropped 9 bases and J dropped 6; count of bases not matched to a gene: 14. CDR1 is MDHEN and CDR2 is SYDVKM in the germline V gene. This CDR3 comprises 15 residues. The CDR3 nucleotides read TGTGCCAGTAATAGTCCCATAGCGGGATTCGATACGCAGTATTTT. It codes for CASNSPIAGFDTQYF.